This T cell receptor beta chain was sequenced for a study of cytomegalovirus exposure and HLA in healthy donors. Study observations and caveats: The authors later found most CMV-associated TCR beta chains appeared HLA-restricted.

CDR3 size: 15 residues. The germline V gene has CDR1 SGHTS and CDR2 YDEGEE. V gave up 2 bases and J gave up 6 bases, with 17 bases separating them. Researchers ran the PCR with 60 Vbeta and 13 Jbeta primers. Assay: immunoSEQ multiplex PCR; the TCRdb copy retains only in-frame clones and omits some. The data show some 130,000 clones, around 79% seen once. About this clone: Its antigen remains unidentified.

The clonotype originates from a middle-aged man in good health and CMV-seropositive. The sample taken for sequencing was PBMCs. This chain connects TRBV5-8 to TRBJ1-1; the D is unclear. CDR3 protein: CASSFPVGELAEAFF. CDR3 sequence (DNA): TGTGCCAGCAGCTTCCCAGTCGGGGAGCTCGCTGAAGCTTTCTTT.